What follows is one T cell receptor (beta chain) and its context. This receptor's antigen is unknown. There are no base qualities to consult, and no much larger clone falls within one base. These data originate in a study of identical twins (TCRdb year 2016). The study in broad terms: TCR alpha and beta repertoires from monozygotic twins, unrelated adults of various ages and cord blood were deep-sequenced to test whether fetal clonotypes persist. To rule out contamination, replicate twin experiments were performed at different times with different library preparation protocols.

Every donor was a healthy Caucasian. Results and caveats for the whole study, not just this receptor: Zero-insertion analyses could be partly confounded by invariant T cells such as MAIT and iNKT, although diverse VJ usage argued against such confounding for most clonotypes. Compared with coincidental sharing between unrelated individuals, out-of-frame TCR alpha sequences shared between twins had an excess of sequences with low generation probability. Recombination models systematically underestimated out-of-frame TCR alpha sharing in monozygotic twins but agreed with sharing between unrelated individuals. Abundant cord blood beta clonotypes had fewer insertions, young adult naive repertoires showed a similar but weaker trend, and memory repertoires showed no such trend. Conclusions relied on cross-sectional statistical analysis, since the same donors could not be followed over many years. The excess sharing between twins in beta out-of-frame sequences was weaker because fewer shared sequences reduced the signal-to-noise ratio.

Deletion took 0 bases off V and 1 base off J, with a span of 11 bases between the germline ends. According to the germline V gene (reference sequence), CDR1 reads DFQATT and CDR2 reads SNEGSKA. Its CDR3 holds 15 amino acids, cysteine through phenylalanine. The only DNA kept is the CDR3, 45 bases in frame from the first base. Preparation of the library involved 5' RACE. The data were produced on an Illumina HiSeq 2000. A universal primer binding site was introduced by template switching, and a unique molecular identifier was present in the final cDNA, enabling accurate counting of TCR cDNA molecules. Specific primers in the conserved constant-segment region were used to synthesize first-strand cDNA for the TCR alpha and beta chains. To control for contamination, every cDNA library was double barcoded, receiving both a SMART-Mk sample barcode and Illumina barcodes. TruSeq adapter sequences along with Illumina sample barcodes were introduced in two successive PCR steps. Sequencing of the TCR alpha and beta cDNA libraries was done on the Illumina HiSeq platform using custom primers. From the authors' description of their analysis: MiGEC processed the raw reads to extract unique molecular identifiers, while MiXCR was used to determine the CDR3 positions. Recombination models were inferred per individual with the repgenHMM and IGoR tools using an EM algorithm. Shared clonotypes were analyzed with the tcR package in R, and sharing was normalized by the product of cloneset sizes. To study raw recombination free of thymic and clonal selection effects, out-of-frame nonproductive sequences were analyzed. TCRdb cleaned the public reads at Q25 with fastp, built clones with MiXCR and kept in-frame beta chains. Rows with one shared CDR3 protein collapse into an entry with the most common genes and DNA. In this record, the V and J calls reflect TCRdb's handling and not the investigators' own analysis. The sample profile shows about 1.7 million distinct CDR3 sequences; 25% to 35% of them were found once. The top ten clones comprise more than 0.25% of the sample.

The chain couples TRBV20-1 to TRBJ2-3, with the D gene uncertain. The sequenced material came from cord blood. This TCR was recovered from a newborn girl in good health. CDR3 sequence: CSARDRLVGTDTQYF. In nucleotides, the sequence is TGCAGTGCTAGAGATCGTCTAGTCGGCACAGATACGCAGTATTTT.